The rows below give T cell receptor beta chains drawn from one sample of a study of T cell responses to AZD1222 COVID-19 vaccine. TCRdb keeps only in-frame clones here, not all; method: immunoSEQ multiplex PCR. The table lists more than 100,000 clones, approximately 85% of them singletons. This sample comprised peripheral blood, obtained on day 0 of AZD1222 vaccination. The receptors stem from an adult in good health. The CDR3 runs from the conserved cysteine through the conserved F or W. The D gene is left open where the match is weak. The size of a clone is reported for some rows only, either as once, few or many, or as a class for expanded clones.

-	TRBV6-2/TRBV6-3	TRBJ1-4	-	TGTGCCAGCAGTTCCGGGGCGAGTGAAAAACTGTTTTTT	CASSSGASEKLFF
once	TRBV9	TRBJ2-2	-	TGTGCCAGCAGGGGACTCACCGGGGAGCTGTTTTTT	CASRGLTGELFF
-	TRBV27	TRBJ2-7	-	TGTGCCAGCAGTCCAGGACCCCAGGCCCACGAGCAGTACTTC	CASSPGPQAHEQYF
-	TRBV15	TRBJ2-3	-	TGTGCCACCAGCGGAACAGACCTAGATACGCAGTATTTT	CATSGTDLDTQYF
-	TRBV7-6	TRBJ1-3	-	TGTGCCAGCAGCTTAGGAGCCAAGGGCCTCGCTGGAAACACCATATATTTT	CASSLGAKGLAGNTIYF
-	TRBV7-9	TRBJ2-1	TRBD1	TGTGCCAGCAACGGGCACAGGGGGCTCTACAATGAGCAGTTCTTC	CASNGHRGLYNEQFF
once	TRBV18	TRBJ1-1	TRBD1	TGTGCCAGCACGACAGGGGGGGACACTGAAGCTTTCTTT	CASTTGGDTEAFF
-	TRBV27	TRBJ2-1	-	TGTGCCAGCAACCGAGGGTCCTACAATGAGCAGTTCTTC	CASNRGSYNEQFF
-	TRBV5-4	TRBJ2-7	TRBD1	TGTGCCAGCAGCTTGGGGACAGGCAGTTACTACGAGCAGTACTTC	CASSLGTGSYYEQYF
once	TRBV5-4	TRBJ1-3	-	TGTGCCAGCAGCTTGGGAGAGAGTCAGGGTGGGAACACCATATATTTT	CASSLGESQGGNTIYF
few	TRBV19	TRBJ1-2	-	TGTGCCAGCCGCTACTCAGGGCATGGCTACACCTTC	CASRYSGHGYTF
-	TRBV14	TRBJ2-5	-	TGTGCCAGCAGCCCGCGGGACTACCAAGAGACCCAGTACTTC	CASSPRDYQETQYF
-	TRBV24-1	TRBJ1-5	-	TGTGCCACCAGTGCTCAAAATCAGCCCCAGCATTTT	CATSAQNQPQHF
few	TRBV12-5	TRBJ2-7	-	TGTGCTAGTGGTTTGGGTAATGGAGGGGGCGGCGAGCAGTACTTC	CASGLGNGGGGEQYF
-	TRBV7-9	TRBJ1-6	-	TGTGCCAGCAGCACTGCAGACACCTTCAATTCACCCCTCCACTTT	CASSTADTFNSPLHF
-	TRBV29-1	TRBJ2-7	-	TGCAGCGCCGGGAGGGGGCCCTACGAGCAGTACTTC	CSAGRGPYEQYF
-	TRBV3-1/TRBV3-2	TRBJ2-7	-	TGTGCCAGCAGCCAGAATTCGAACGAGCAGTACTTC	CASSQNSNEQYF
-	TRBV11-2	TRBJ1-1	TRBD1	TGTGCCAGCAGCTTAGGGGGCGACCAGGGGGCAGAAACTGAAGCTTTCTTT	CASSLGGDQGAETEAFF
few	TRBV2	TRBJ2-7	-	TGTGCCAGCAGTTGGACAGTCTCCTACGAGCAGTACTTC	CASSWTVSYEQYF
-	TRBV7-9	TRBJ2-7	TRBD2	TGTGCCAGCAGCCAAAGCGGCGGGGGTTACGAGCAGTACTTC	CASSQSGGGYEQYF
-	TRBV3-1/TRBV3-2	TRBJ1-1	-	TGTGCCAGCAGCCCTCTTCACGCTGAAGCTTTCTTT	CASSPLHAEAFF
-	TRBV28	TRBJ1-2	-	TGTGCCAGCGGACGTGGTGGGGAATATGGCTACACCTTC	CASGRGGEYGYTF
once	TRBV6-5	TRBJ2-1	TRBD2	TGTGCCAGCAGTTACTTCCTAGCGGGTAGCAATGAGCAGTTCTTC	CASSYFLAGSNEQFF
-	TRBV5-4	TRBJ1-3	-	TGTGCCAGCAGCTTAGGGGGCTCTGGAAACACCATATATTTT	CASSLGGSGNTIYF
-	TRBV4-1	TRBJ2-3	-	TGCGCCAGCAGCCAAGATCTTGGGGGGCGTGGAGATACGCAGTATTTT	CASSQDLGGRGDTQYF
-	TRBV30	TRBJ1-2	-	TGTGCCTGGAGCACAGGGCTCTCCAACTATGGCTACACCTTC	CAWSTGLSNYGYTF
-	TRBV6-1	TRBJ2-2	-	TGTGCCAGCAGTGACCACTGGAACACCGGGGAGCTGTTTTTT	CASSDHWNTGELFF
once	TRBV7-9	TRBJ1-1	TRBD1	TGTGCCAGCAGCTTAGCGGTTGGGACAGGGTACCCTGAAGCTTTCTTT	CASSLAVGTGYPEAFF
-	TRBV7-2	TRBJ1-3	-	TGTGCCAGCAGCGCGAAGGTCACGGGTGGAAACACCATATATTTT	CASSAKVTGGNTIYF
-	TRBV19	TRBJ1-1	-	TGTGCCAGTAGTTTACAGTCGAACACTGAAGCTTTCTTT	CASSLQSNTEAFF
-	TRBV18	TRBJ1-1	TRBD1	TGTGCCAGCTCTCAGGACAGGGACGGAGCTTTCTTT	CASSQDRDGAFF
-	TRBV24-1	TRBJ2-5	-	TGTGCCACCAGTGATCCGATTATGGAGACCCAGTACTTC	CATSDPIMETQYF
-	TRBV28	TRBJ1-5	TRBD1	TGTGCCAGCAGCTCCTTTTGGACAGGGGACGGCTATCAGCCCCAGCATTTT	CASSSFWTGDGYQPQHF
-	TRBV11-3	TRBJ2-7	-	TGTGCCAGCAGCACCCTAGTTGGGTACGAGCAGTACTTC	CASSTLVGYEQYF
-	TRBV4-1	TRBJ1-5	-	TGCGCCAGCAGCCAAGGTTGGGGAGGAGGTCAGCCCCAGCATTTT	CASSQGWGGGQPQHF
-	TRBV15	TRBJ1-5	-	TGTGCCACCAGCAGAGAAAGGGGGTACAATCAGCCCCAGCATTTT	CATSRERGYNQPQHF
-	TRBV6-6	TRBJ2-2	-	TGTGCCAGCTCCACTCCATCCCGATCCGGGGAGCTGTTTTTT	CASSTPSRSGELFF
-	TRBV7-2	TRBJ2-3	-	TGTGCCAGCAGCTCAGTGGCCACGGGAACAGATACGCAGTATTTT	CASSSVATGTDTQYF
-	TRBV4-3	TRBJ2-3	-	TGCGCCAGCAGCCAAGAGGTGGCGGGGGCGCGGACAGATACGCAGTATTTT	CASSQEVAGARTDTQYF
-	TRBV3-1/TRBV3-2	TRBJ1-2	-	TGTGCCAGCAGTTCCGGGGCCTATGGCTACACCTTC	CASSSGAYGYTF
once	TRBV30	TRBJ1-3	TRBD1	TGTGCCTGTCCAGGGGGCAGAGGAAACACCATATATTTT	CACPGGRGNTIYF
-	TRBV6-5	TRBJ1-5	-	TGTGCCAGCAGTTACGATGGGGTTGGTGGTCAGCCCCAGCATTTT	CASSYDGVGGQPQHF
-	TRBV20-1	TRBJ2-7	-	TGCAGTGCTAGGGTAACCTACGAGCAGTACTTC	CSARVTYEQYF
-	TRBV6-5	TRBJ1-5	-	TGTGCCACCCAACAGGGAGGGGGTGGGAATCAGCCCCAGCATTTT	CATQQGGGGNQPQHF
-	TRBV6-2/TRBV6-3	TRBJ2-7	-	TGTGCCAGCAGCGGGCAGGGGTACGAGCAGTACTTC	CASSGQGYEQYF
-	TRBV7-9	TRBJ2-3	-	TGTGCCAGCAGCTTAGCGGGGGTGGCGAGGGATACGCAGTATTTT	CASSLAGVARDTQYF
-	TRBV7-2	TRBJ2-7	-	TGTGCCAGCAGCCCGAGAAGTGGACAGCCCTACGAGCAGTACTTC	CASSPRSGQPYEQYF
-	TRBV7-2	TRBJ1-2	-	TGTGCCAGCAGCGAACCGACGGGTGGCTACACCTTC	CASSEPTGGYTF
-	TRBV12-3/TRBV12-4	TRBJ1-1	-	TGTGCCAGCAGTTTAACGGTTGAAGCTTTCTTT	CASSLTVEAFF
-	TRBV13	TRBJ2-7	TRBD2	TGTGCCAGCAGCTTCCTCGTTGCGGCTAGCGGGGTACTATACGAGCAGTACTTC	CASSFLVAASGVLYEQYF
once	TRBV7-2	TRBJ1-4	-	TGTGCCAGCAGCTTGACACAGGGTCAGGAAAAACTGTTTTTT	CASSLTQGQEKLFF
-	TRBV10-3	TRBJ1-2	TRBD1	TGTGCCACCCGCCGGGACAGGGGTACGAATGGCTACACCTTC	CATRRDRGTNGYTF
-	TRBV11-3	TRBJ1-2	TRBD1	TGTGCCAGCAGCTCACGGACAGGGGATGGCTACACCTTC	CASSSRTGDGYTF
-	TRBV4-1	TRBJ2-1	-	TGCGCCAGCAGCCAACTGGCCCCGGGGGCTAACAATGAGCAGTTCTTC	CASSQLAPGANNEQFF
once	TRBV5-1	TRBJ2-7	-	TGCGCCAGCAGCCTACCATCTTACGAGCAGTACTTC	CASSLPSYEQYF
-	TRBV7-9	TRBJ1-1	-	TGTGCCAGCAGCTTAGTTTCCCTTCAAGCTTTCTTT	CASSLVSLQAFF
-	TRBV10-3	TRBJ2-5	TRBD1	TGTGCCATCAGCCCCGGGACAGGGGCCCCAGAGACCCAGTACTTC	CAISPGTGAPETQYF